Listed here are 23 T cell receptor beta chains from one sample, sequenced in a study of blood T cell repertoires in COVID-19. Produced via immunoSEQ multiplex PCR; TCRdb's table is partial and in-frame only. Of about 270,000 clones in the sample, about 86% were seen once. Sequenced: peripheral blood. These receptors were obtained from a woman under 40 with COVID-19, enrolled during active disease.

The chain joins TRBV9 to TRBJ2-1; D is unclear. The V end lost 0 bases, the J end lost 7 bases, and 14 bases lay between the germline ends. The CDR3 runs to 15 residues. Per the germline V gene, CDR1 is SGDLS and CDR2 is YYNGEE. The CDR3 is CASSVGPALSNEQFF. The CDR3 bases are TGTGCCAGCAGCGTAGGACCAGCACTAAGTAATGAGCAGTTCTTC.

This chain connects TRBV3-1 (or the pseudogene TRBV3-2) to TRBJ1-2; D is unclear. Germline loops: CDR1 LGHDT, CDR2 YNNKEL (reference sequence). The CDR3 contains 15 residues. The V and J ends lost 2 bases and 6 bases respectively, with 16 bases between them. CDR3 loop: CASSQPIRGSHGYTF. In DNA, the CDR3 is TGTGCCAGCAGCCAACCCATACGAGGATCCCATGGCTACACCTTC.

V usage is TRBV4-1 and J usage is TRBJ2-6, with 9 bases that match TRBD1. The CDR3 is made up of 16 amino acids. Germline CDR1 and CDR2: MGHRA and YSYEKL. V shed 2 bases and J 4 bases; nucleotides not matched to a gene: 3. For the CDR3, the DNA is TGCGCCAGCAGCCAACGGGACAGGGACGGGGCCAACGTCCTGACTTTC. Amino acids: CASSQRDRDGANVLTF.

This sequence joins TRBV21-1 and TRBJ2-5; TRBD2, the table's D call, lacks a check against the DNA. TRBV21-1 is marked as a pseudogene. This CDR3 has 9 amino acids. CDR3 sequence: CARTGTQYF. The CDR3 region has the DNA TGTGCCAGAACTGGGACCCAGTACTTC.

This clone came up once. The rearrangement uses TRBV6-1 and TRBJ2-6; tentative D call: TRBD1 (6 bases). The CDR3 is 15 amino acids. V lost 8 bases to trimming and J lost 4 bases, with 15 bases between them. From germline, CDR1 is MNHNS and CDR2 SASEGT. The CDR3 DNA reads as TGTGCCAGCCGACTATGGACAGAAGGGGCCAACGTCCTGACTTTC. Translation gives CASRLWTEGANVLTF.

V gene TRBV19 combines with J gene TRBJ1-6; D unresolved. The CDR3 totals 14 residues. Trimming removed 7 bases at V and 4 bases at J, with 11 bases between. Germline V gives CDR1 LNHDA, CDR2 SQIVND (reference sequence). The CDR3, as DNA: TGTGCCAGTACCGAGGGATATTATAATTCACCCCTCCACTTT. Amino acid sequence: CASTEGYYNSPLHF.

The chain employs TRBV6-4 and TRBJ2-1; no clear D. The ends were cut back, 0 bases at V and 8 bases at J, with 23 bases in the middle. Germline values: CDR1 MRHNA, CDR2 SNTAGT. This CDR3 spans 18 amino acids. CDR3 amino acids: CASSDSYSPRCSVDEQFF. Written as DNA, the CDR3 is TGTGCCAGCAGTGACTCGTACTCACCTCGTTGTTCGGTGGATGAGCAGTTCTTC.

The rearrangement joins TRBV7-8 to TRBJ2-1; TRBD2 matches 8 bases. This CDR3 is 15 amino acids long. V was clipped by 3 bases and J by 2 bases; unmatched bases: 3. Germline-derived CDR1 and CDR2 are SGHVS and FQNEAQ. The CDR3 loop reads CASSFSGATYNEQFF. In nucleotides, the CDR3 is TGTGCCAGCAGCTTTAGCGGGGCCACCTACAATGAGCAGTTCTTC.

The chain carries TRBV19 and TRBJ2-7; D ambiguous. CDR3 length: 14 amino acids. Trimming took off 5 bases at V and 0 bases at J, with 11 bases between the two ends. In germline, CDR1 is LNHDA, CDR2 SQIVND (reference sequence). The CDR3 is CASSDFSGSYEQYF. For the CDR3, the DNA is TGTGCCAGTAGTGACTTTTCTGGCTCCTACGAGCAGTACTTC.

The sample holds a few counts of this clone. CDR3 nucleotides: TGTGCCAGCAGCCAAGGAGCGGGGGGAATGAATGAGCAGTTCTTC. Translated: CASSQGAGGMNEQFF. This chain joins TRBV3-1 (or the pseudogene TRBV3-2) and TRBJ2-1; 9 bases align to TRBD2. The CDR3 spans 15 residues. Looked up from germline, CDR1 is LGHDT and CDR2 is YNNKEL (reference sequence). The trim removed 1 base at V and 7 bases at J, leaving 5 bases unmatched.

CDR3 loop: CAWSKGGGSQPQHF. The CDR3 nucleotides read TGTGCCTGGAGTAAAGGAGGGGGCTCTCAGCCCCAGCATTTT. The chain joins TRBV30 to TRBJ1-5; the match to TRBD1 covers 7 bases. The length of the CDR3 is 14 residues. Germline trimming cut 2 bases from V and 6 bases from J; bases unmatched to any gene: 7. Per the germline V gene, CDR1 is GTSNPN and CDR2 is SVGIG (reference sequence).

V and J are TRBV30 and TRBJ1-1; D perhaps matches TRBD1 (5 bases). V dropped 5 bases and J dropped 4 bases, with 17 bases sitting between them. CDR3 length: 14 amino acids. Looked up from germline, CDR1 is GTSNPN and CDR2 is SVGIG (reference sequence). This chain's CDR3 is CAWDPGAGITEAFF. The CDR3, as DNA: TGTGCCTGGGACCCTGGGGCTGGCATCACTGAAGCTTTCTTT. Full variable domain (remainder filled in from reference TRBV30 and TRBJ1-1): SQTIHQWPATLVQPVGSPLSLECTVEGTSNPNLYWYRQAAGRGLQLLFYSVGIGQISSEVPQNLSASRPQDRQFILSSKKLLLSDSGFYLCAWDPGAGITEAFFGQGTRLTVV.

The rearrangement uses TRBV7-2 and TRBJ2-7; 7 nucleotides agree with TRBD1. This CDR3 has 14 residues. V gave up 3 bases and J gave up 3 bases; unmatched junction bases: 5. Germline CDR1 is SGHTA and CDR2 is FQGNSA. CDR3 sequence reads: CASSFGAGGYEQYF. The CDR3 DNA is TGTGCCAGCAGCTTCGGGGCAGGGGGCTACGAGCAGTACTTC.

In its sample, this clone was seen once. The chain is built from TRBV13 and TRBJ1-1; D is possibly TRBD1 (5 bases). Germline CDR1 is PRHDT and CDR2 is FYEKMQ (reference sequence). V lost 5 bases and J lost 6, with 13 bases in between. This CDR3 contains 13 residues. This CDR3 reads CASSGVTGAEAFF. The CDR3 nucleotides are TGTGCCAGCAGCGGGGTGACGGGGGCTGAAGCTTTCTTT.

This sequence joins TRBV7-2 and TRBJ1-1; D is unresolved. The germline V gene encodes CDR1 SGHTA and CDR2 FQGNSA. V dropped 3 bases and J dropped 5 bases, with 10 bases sitting between them. The CDR3 runs 13 residues. CDR3 residues: CASSFNSGTEAFF. The CDR3 DNA sequence: TGTGCCAGCAGCTTTAACAGCGGTACTGAAGCTTTCTTT.

The chain couples TRBV20-1 to TRBJ1-2, with D unclear. Looked up from germline, CDR1 is DFQATT and CDR2 is SNEGSKA (reference sequence). Trimming left V 2 bases short and J 12 bases short, with 13 bases between. This CDR3 is built from 11 residues. The CDR3 DNA follows: TGCAGTGCTAGACTAGACGGCAAAAACACCTTC. Its protein product is CSARLDGKNTF.

The chain joins TRBV7-2 to TRBJ2-7; D remains unclear. Per the germline V gene, CDR1 is SGHTA and CDR2 is FQGNSA. This CDR3 spans 14 amino acids. V was trimmed by 5 bases and J by 2 bases, leaving 13 bases between them. CDR3 amino acids: CASSPLGLAYEQYF. The CDR3, as DNA: TGTGCCAGCAGCCCCCTCGGGTTAGCCTACGAGCAGTACTTC. Together with reference TRBV7-2 and TRBJ2-7, the CDR3 gives the full variable domain: GAGVSQSPSNKVTEKGKDVELRCDPISGHTALYWYRQSLGQGLEFLIYFQGNSAPDKSGLPSDRFSAERTGGSVSTLTIQRTQQEDSAVYLCASSPLGLAYEQYFGPGTRLTVT.

This chain connects TRBV2 to TRBJ2-1; the D is unclear. The CDR3 runs 12 residues. V shed 6 bases and J shed 6 bases, with 9 bases lying between them. Germline CDR1 and CDR2: SNHLY and FYNNEI. This chain's CDR3 is CASSTIRNEQFF. The CDR3 nucleotides are TGTGCCAGCAGCACAATACGCAATGAGCAGTTCTTC.

V usage is TRBV6-5 and J usage is TRBJ1-5; D might be TRBD1 (6 bases). The germline V gene encodes CDR1 MNHEY and CDR2 SVGAGI. Trimming pared 8 bases from V and 6 bases from J, leaving 17 bases between. The CDR3 consists of 14 residues. CDR3 protein: CASSTGYVSQPQHF. CDR3 bases: TGTGCCAGCTCAACAGGGTATGTGAGTCAGCCCCAGCATTTT.

The chain recombines TRBV5-1 with TRBJ2-7; D is possibly TRBD2 (6 bases). CDR3 size: 15 residues. Trimming pared 0 bases from V and 4 bases from J, leaving 14 bases between. Germline V gene lookup returns CDR1 SGHRS and CDR2 YFSETQ. The CDR3 bases are TGCGCCAGCAGCTTGGGGAACTGGGAGGTATACGAGCAGTACTTC. Its translation: CASSLGNWEVYEQYF.

The chain carries TRBV18 and TRBJ2-7; D is unclear. Trimming took 4 bases from V and 7 from J, leaving 23 bases between them. The germline gives CDR1 KGHSH, CDR2 LQKENI. The CDR3 length is 16 residues. DNA of the CDR3: TGTGCCAGCTCACAGTCGCCACGCCTTACCTACGAGGAGCAGTACTTC. Protein sequence: CASSQSPRLTYEEQYF.

The chain has TRBV15 and TRBJ2-5; perhaps TRBD1 as D (6 bases). V lost 3 bases and J lost 1, with 18 bases in between. The germline gives CDR1 LNHNV, CDR2 YYDKDF (reference sequence). This CDR3 is 17 amino acids long. The CDR3 sequence: CATSRTLTGKIQETQYF. The DNA for the CDR3 is TGTGCCACCAGCAGGACCCTAACAGGGAAAATCCAAGAGACCCAGTACTTC.

This clone has just a few counts. The V gene is TRBV11-1, the J gene TRBJ1-2; D call uncertain. The CDR3 extends over 13 amino acids. V was shortened by 3 bases and J by 7 bases, with 12 bases between the two germline ends. CDR1 and CDR2 from the germline V gene are SGHAT and FQDESV (reference sequence). CDR3 in amino acids: CASSLQPRGGYTF. The DNA for the CDR3 is TGTGCCAGCAGCTTGCAGCCCCGGGGTGGCTACACCTTC.